The 17 T cell receptor beta chains presented below share a single source sample, sequenced in a study of shared clonotypes between healthy human individuals. The naive CD8 subset, CD45RO-negative cells positively selected for CCR7, excluded terminally differentiated effector memory CD45RA+ cells. Profiled with immunoSEQ multiplex PCR; TCRdb holds only in-frame clones, not every one. This sample has some 740,000 clones, with 80% to 95% found just once. What was sequenced was naive CD8+ T cells sorted from blood. The receptors were gathered from a man aged 25 to 45 in good health.

The sample holds one count of this clone. The rearrangement uses TRBV14 and TRBJ1-1; 7 bases are a match to TRBD1. The CDR3 is made up of 18 amino acids. V dropped 0 bases and J dropped 3; count of bases not matched to a gene: 13. The germline V gene encodes CDR1 SGHDN and CDR2 FVKESK. The CDR3 DNA is TGTGCCAGCAGCCAAGATAGTCAGGGGGTTTGGCCTGACACTGAAGCTTTCTTT. Translated, it gives CASSQDSQGVWPDTEAFF.

In this sample, this clone turned up once. J is TRBJ2-4 and V is TRBV9, with D hard to call. Trimming left V 3 bases short and J 0 bases short, with 10 bases between. This CDR3 has 15 amino acids. Germline V gene sequence: CDR1 SGDLS, CDR2 YYNGEE. The CDR3 sequence is CASSAGAVAKNIQYF. Written as DNA, the CDR3 is TGTGCCAGCAGCGCAGGCGCGGTAGCCAAAAACATTCAGTACTTC.

The chain joins TRBV6-1 to TRBJ2-5; no clear D. The length of the CDR3 is 15 residues. The germline V and J ends were trimmed by 3 bases and 4 bases, with 15 bases remaining between them. Germline V gives CDR1 MNHNS, CDR2 SASEGT. The CDR3 loop reads CASSESIRFAETQYF. The CDR3 DNA is TGTGCCAGCAGTGAGTCCATAAGGTTTGCAGAGACCCAGTACTTC.

The chain links TRBV27 to TRBJ2-3, with TRBD1 identical over 7 bases. Trimming at V came to 5 bases and at J to 0 bases, leaving 8 bases not matched to a gene. The CDR3 has 16 residues. The germline V gene encodes CDR1 MNHEY and CDR2 SMNVEV (reference sequence). The CDR3: CASSPLDRVSTDTQYF. CDR3 in DNA: TGTGCCAGCAGTCCCCTCGACAGGGTTAGCACAGATACGCAGTATTTT.

The chain recombines TRBV28 with TRBJ1-5, with TRBD1 matching 9 bases. Germline V lookup: CDR1 MDHEN, CDR2 SYDVKM. The J segment lost 2 bases and the V segment lost 6 bases, leaving 5 bases of the junction unmatched. The CDR3 consists of 15 residues. This chain's CDR3 is CASRQGARGNQPQHF. DNA of the CDR3: TGTGCCAGCAGACAGGGGGCGCGGGGCAATCAGCCCCAGCATTTT.

The chain uses TRBV10-3 and TRBJ1-4; TRBD1 might be the D (5 bases). Germline V CDR1 and CDR2: ENHRY, SYGVKD. Trimming took off 3 bases at V and 6 bases at J, with 11 bases between the two ends. CDR3 length: 14 amino acids. The CDR3 DNA follows: TGTGCCATCAGTGACGAGGGGAGCTATGAAAAACTGTTTTTT. Its protein is CAISDEGSYEKLFF.

The chain couples TRBV6-1 to TRBJ2-5, with TRBD2 matching 9 bases. The CDR3 has 18 amino acids. The germline V gene has CDR1 MNHNS and CDR2 SASEGT. V lost 4 bases and J lost 3; bases outside the gene matches: 15. The CDR3 region is CASSVSSSVAGDKETQYF. The CDR3 DNA follows: TGTGCCAGCAGTGTTTCTTCTTCGGTAGCGGGGGATAAAGAGACCCAGTACTTC.

Only one count was recorded for this clone. The V call is TRBV14, the J call TRBJ2-7, with D possibly being TRBD2 (6 bases). This CDR3 is 15 amino acids long. The V end was cut by 0 bases, the J end by 6 bases, with 15 bases between. The germline V gene encodes CDR1 SGHDN and CDR2 FVKESK. The CDR3 coding sequence is TGTGCCAGCAGCCAAGATTTGGCGGGAAGGGGCGAGCAGTACTTC. It is translated as CASSQDLAGRGEQYF.

The V gene is TRBV7-9, the J gene TRBJ1-2; D unresolved. The V end lost 5 bases, the J end lost 5 bases, and 12 bases lay between the germline ends. The length of the CDR3 is 13 residues. Germline values: CDR1 SEHNR, CDR2 FQNEAQ (reference sequence). CDR3 nucleotides: TGTGCCAGCAGCCCAATCCCCAGTTATGGCTACACCTTC. The encoded protein is CASSPIPSYGYTF.

This rearrangement joins TRBV7-9 to TRBJ1-2; 7 bases align to TRBD1. The V segment lost 4 bases and the J segment 4 bases; nucleotides outside the gene matches: 9. The germline V gene encodes CDR1 SEHNR and CDR2 FQNEAQ (reference sequence). The CDR3 totals 15 residues. CDR3 coding DNA: TGTGCCAGCAGCTCCACACCGGGACAGCGCTATGGCTACACCTTC. Residues: CASSSTPGQRYGYTF.

The V gene is TRBV6-5, the J gene TRBJ1-2; no firm D call. This CDR3 has 12 amino acids. The germline gives CDR1 MNHEY, CDR2 SVGAGI. Between the trimmed V and J ends, which lost 2 bases and 6 bases, there was a span of 7 bases. CDR3 amino acids: CASSYGPDGYTF. The CDR3 nucleotides are TGTGCCAGCAGTTACGGACCGGATGGCTACACCTTC.

This clone has just a few counts. The V gene is TRBV9, the J gene TRBJ1-2; D is unclear. CDR1 and CDR2 from the germline V gene are SGDLS and YYNGEE. This CDR3 is 13 amino acids long. V lost 3 bases and J lost 3, with 9 bases in between. The CDR3 loop reads CASSAATYYGYTF. The CDR3 coding sequence is TGTGCCAGCAGCGCGGCGACGTACTATGGCTACACCTTC.

The CDR3 sequence is CASSFGPSSYEQYF. CDR3 bases: TGTGCCAGCAGCTTCGGGCCGAGCTCCTACGAGCAGTACTTC. The rearrangement joins TRBV7-6 to TRBJ2-7; D gene unclear. CDR1 SGHVS and CDR2 FNYEAQ come from the germline V gene. Trimming pared 3 bases from V and 0 bases from J, leaving 9 bases between. CDR3 length: 14 amino acids. Drawing the rest from reference TRBV7-6 and TRBJ2-7, the complete variable domain is GAGVSQSPRYKVTKRGQDVALRCDPISGHVSLYWYRQALGQGPEFLTYFNYEAQQDKSGLPNDRFSAERPEGSISTLTIQRTEQRDSAMYRCASSFGPSSYEQYFGPGTRLTVT.

V gene TRBV27 combines with J gene TRBJ2-1; D is ambiguous. The CDR3 runs 15 residues. Trimming removed 2 bases at V and 1 base at J, with 9 bases between. CDR1 and CDR2 from the germline V gene are MNHEY and SMNVEV (reference sequence). The CDR3 region is CASSLNDGSYNEQFF. The CDR3 region has the DNA TGTGCCAGCAGTTTAAATGACGGGTCCTACAATGAGCAGTTCTTC.

The chain joins TRBV7-6 to TRBJ2-3; D ambiguous. V lost 1 base to trimming and J lost 6 bases, with 14 bases between them. The CDR3 has 15 amino acids. Germline V CDR1 and CDR2: SGHVS, FNYEAQ. CDR3 residues: CASSLEAAGGDTQYF. Here the CDR3 DNA reads TGTGCCAGCAGCTTAGAGGCGGCAGGTGGCGATACGCAGTATTTT.

The chain is built from TRBV7-8 and TRBJ2-7; D possibly uses TRBD1 or TRBD2 (5 bases each). CDR1 is SGHVS, CDR2 FQNEAQ, per germline. This CDR3 spans 19 amino acids. V was shortened by 2 bases and J by 3 bases, with 26 bases between the two germline ends. Written as DNA, the CDR3 is TGTGCCAGCAGCTTACACCCGGGGCAAGCAATTTTAGGGTACTACGAGCAGTACTTC. It encodes CASSLHPGQAILGYYEQYF. The variable domain in full, with the rest retrieved from reference TRBV7-8 and TRBJ2-7, is GAGVSQSPRYKVAKRGQDVALRCDPISGHVSLFWYQQALGQGPEFLTYFQNEAQLDKSGLPSDRFFAERPEGSVSTLKIQRTQQEDSAVYLCASSLHPGQAILGYYEQYFGPGTRLTVT.

The J gene is TRBJ2-4, the V gene TRBV19; 7 nucleotides agree with TRBD2. V was clipped by 7 bases and J by 4 bases; unmatched bases: 13. The CDR3 runs to 16 residues. Germline V gene lookup returns CDR1 LNHDA and CDR2 SQIVND (reference sequence). In DNA, the CDR3 is TGTGCCAGTAAAGTCGCGGGGGAACGAGGAAAAAACATTCAGTACTTC. It translates to CASKVAGERGKNIQYF.